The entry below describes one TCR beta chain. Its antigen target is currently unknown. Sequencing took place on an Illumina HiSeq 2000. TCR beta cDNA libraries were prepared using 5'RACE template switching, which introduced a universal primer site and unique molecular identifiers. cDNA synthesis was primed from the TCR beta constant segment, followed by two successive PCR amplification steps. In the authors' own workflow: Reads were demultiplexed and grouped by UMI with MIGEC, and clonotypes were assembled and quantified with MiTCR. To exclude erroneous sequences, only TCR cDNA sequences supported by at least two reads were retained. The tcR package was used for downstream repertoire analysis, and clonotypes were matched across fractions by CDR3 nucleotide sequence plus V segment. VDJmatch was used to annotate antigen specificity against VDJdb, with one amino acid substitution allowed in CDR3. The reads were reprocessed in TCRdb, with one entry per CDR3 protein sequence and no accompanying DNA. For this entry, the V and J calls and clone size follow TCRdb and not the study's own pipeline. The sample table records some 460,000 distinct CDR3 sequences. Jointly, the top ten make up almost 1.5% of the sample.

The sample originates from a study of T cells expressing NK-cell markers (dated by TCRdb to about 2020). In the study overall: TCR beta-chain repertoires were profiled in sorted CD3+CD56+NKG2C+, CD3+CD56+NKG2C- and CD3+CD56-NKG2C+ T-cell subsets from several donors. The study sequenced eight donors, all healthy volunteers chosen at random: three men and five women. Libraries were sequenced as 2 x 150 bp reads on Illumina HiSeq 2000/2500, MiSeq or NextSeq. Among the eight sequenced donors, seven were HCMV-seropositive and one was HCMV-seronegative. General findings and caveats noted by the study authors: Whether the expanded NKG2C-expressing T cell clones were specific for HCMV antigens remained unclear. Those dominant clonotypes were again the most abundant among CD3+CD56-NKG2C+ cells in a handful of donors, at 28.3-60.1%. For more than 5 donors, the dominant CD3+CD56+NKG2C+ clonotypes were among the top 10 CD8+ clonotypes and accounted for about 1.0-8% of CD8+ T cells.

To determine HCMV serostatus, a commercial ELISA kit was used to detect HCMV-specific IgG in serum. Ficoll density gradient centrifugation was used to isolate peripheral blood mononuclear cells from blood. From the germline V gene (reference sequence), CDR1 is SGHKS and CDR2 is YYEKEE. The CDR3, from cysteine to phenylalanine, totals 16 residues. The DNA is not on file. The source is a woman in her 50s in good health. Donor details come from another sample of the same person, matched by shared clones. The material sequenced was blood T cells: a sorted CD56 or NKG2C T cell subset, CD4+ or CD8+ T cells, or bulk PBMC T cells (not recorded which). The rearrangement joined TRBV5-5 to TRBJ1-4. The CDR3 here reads CASSLWRGDLYEKLFF.